This T cell receptor (beta chain) was sequenced in a study of shared clonotypes between healthy human individuals. About the study: Each donor had three CD4 naive, three CD4 memory, two CD8 naive and one CD8 memory plate.

Using immunoSEQ multiplex PCR, the repertoire was profiled, and TCRdb retains in-frame clones only, with some absent. Of more than 2 million clones listed, more than 90% are singletons. With respect to this clone: What it recognizes is unknown.

Points from the study as a whole: Larger estimated richness was generally recorded for naive subsets relative to memory subsets.

Within Nashville, Tennessee resided all donors, each a Caucasian adult. The length of the CDR3 is 14 residues. Germline values: CDR1 SGHRS, CDR2 YFSETQ. V lost 5 bases and J lost 2; bases outside the gene matches: 6. The chain links TRBV5-1 to TRBJ2-5; 7 bases are a match to TRBD2. The sequencing input was naive CD4+ T cells sorted from blood. Subset given: CD45RA+ positively selected. This TCR derives from a man aged 18 to 35 in good health. The CDR3 DNA sequence: TGCGCCAGCAGTTTTACTAGCGTACAAGAGACCCAGTACTTC. It encodes CASSFTSVQETQYF.